The 20 T cell receptor beta chains listed next were all sequenced from one sample in a study of CD8 T cells in ankylosing spondylitis. The study's findings and limits: Characteristic, it appeared, of ankylosing spondylitis blood was a TCR beta motif of about eight highly homologous variants.

One entry per CDR3 protein results from TCRdb running MiXCR on the 5' RACE reads. Among roughly 300,000 distinct CDR3 sequences, 7.5% to 9% were seen once, and the ten largest hold roughly 15%. Their antigen targets remain unknown. What was sequenced was blood, either unsorted or a sorted T cell fraction (not recorded which). Receptor source: a male donor with ankylosing spondylitis.

This chain joins TRBV7-2 and TRBJ2-3; D not certain. This CDR3 has 15 amino acids. From germline, CDR1 is SGHTA and CDR2 FQGNSA. Trimming cost V 3 bases and J 1 base, with 11 bases left between them. In DNA, the CDR3 is TGTGCCAGCAGCTTGAGTTCGTGGGGCACAGATACGCAGTATTTT. Amino acid sequence: CASSLSSWGTDTQYF. Looking up the rest from reference TRBV7-2 and TRBJ2-3 gives the full variable domain: GAGVSQSPSNKVTEKGKDVELRCDPISGHTALYWYRQSLGQGLEFLIYFQGNSAPDKSGLPSDRFSAERTGGSVSTLTIQRTQQEDSAVYLCASSLSSWGTDTQYFGPGTRLTVL.

The rearrangement uses TRBV28 and TRBJ2-4; 7 nucleotides agree with TRBD2. The CDR3 is made up of 17 amino acids. In germline, CDR1 is MDHEN, CDR2 SYDVKM. V dropped 4 bases and J dropped 2; count of bases not matched to a gene: 11. Here the CDR3 DNA reads TGTGCCAGCAGTTCCCCCCGGGGCGGGAGTCCCAAAAACATTCAGTACTTC. This translates into CASSSPRGGSPKNIQYF.

The chain links TRBV7-3 to TRBJ1-4; 7 bases are shared with TRBD1. Germline CDR1 reads SGHTA; CDR2 reads FQGTGA. Trimming removed 5 bases from V and 7 bases from J; junction bases left unmatched: 13. This CDR3 region has 16 residues. The chain's CDR3 is CASSIDREGGGEKLFF. The CDR3 DNA follows: TGTGCCAGCAGCATAGACAGGGAAGGTGGCGGTGAAAAACTGTTTTTT.

This sequence joins TRBV5-5 and TRBJ2-3; the D is unclear. Germline CDR1 is SGHKS and CDR2 is YYEKEE (reference sequence). The length of the CDR3 is 13 residues. Trimming shortened V by 0 bases and J by 3 bases, and 5 bases separated the two germline ends. The DNA for the CDR3 is TGTGCCAGCAGCTTGGACCCTACAGATACGCAGTATTTT. It yields the protein CASSLDPTDTQYF.

The chain is built from TRBV28 and TRBJ2-5; tentatively, D is TRBD1 or TRBD2 (5 bases each). The ends were cut back, 7 bases at V and 7 bases at J, with 16 bases in the middle. This CDR3 has 13 residues. The germline V gene encodes CDR1 MDHEN and CDR2 SYDVKM. In DNA form, the CDR3 reads TGTGCCAGCACCGGGACCCTACGGGGGACCCAGTACTTC. The encoded protein is CASTGTLRGTQYF.

At least ten counts were recorded for this clonotype. The V and J genes are TRBV6-2 or TRBV6-3 and TRBJ1-2, with 7 bases lining up with TRBD1. Germline-derived CDR1 and CDR2 are MNHEY and SVGEGT. The ends lost 6 bases at V and 4 bases at J; junction bases unmatched: 5. The CDR3 extends over 13 amino acids. CDR3: CASRGDRSYGYTF. CDR3 bases: TGTGCCAGCAGGGGGGACAGATCCTATGGCTACACCTTC.

The rearrangement joins TRBV29-1 to TRBJ2-1; 9 nucleotides line up with TRBD2. CDR1 is SQVTM and CDR2 is ANQGSEA in the germline V gene. CDR3 length: 15 residues. Trimming at V came to 7 bases and at J to 8 bases, leaving 15 bases not matched to a gene. The CDR3 loop is CSALPGAGGPHEQFF. DNA of the CDR3: TGCAGCGCCCTCCCGGGGGCGGGAGGGCCCCATGAGCAGTTCTTC.

This clonotype showed up just a few times. The chain links TRBV9 to TRBJ2-7; 8 positions agree with TRBD2. This CDR3 has 15 amino acids. CDR1 and CDR2 from the germline V gene are SGDLS and YYNGEE. Losses at the gene ends were 2 bases for V and 2 bases for J; bases not matched to a gene: 6. The CDR3 DNA is TGTGCCAGCAGCGTGGCGAGCGGGAGTACCTACGAGCAGTACTTC. Protein sequence: CASSVASGSTYEQYF. Full variable domain (remainder filled in from reference TRBV9 and TRBJ2-7): DSGVTQTPKHLITATGQRVTLRCSPRSGDLSVYWYQQSLDQGLQFLIQYYNGEERAKGNILERFSAQQFPDLHSELNLSSLELGDSALYFCASSVASGSTYEQYFGPGTRLTVT.

This clonotype was counted between two and nine times. The chain has TRBV10-3 and TRBJ2-5; 8 bases are shared with TRBD2. Looked up from germline, CDR1 is ENHRY and CDR2 is SYGVKD. The V and J ends lost 3 bases and 2 bases, in that order; junction bases with no gene match: 5. The CDR3 is 15 amino acids. The CDR3, as DNA: TGTGCCATCAGTGACTCAACTAGCGGTCAAGAGACCCAGTACTTC. It is translated as CAISDSTSGQETQYF.

This clonotype has a handful of counts. The chain's CDR3 is CASSSGNYAEQYF. CDR3 DNA sequence: TGCGCCAGCAGCTCGGGTAATTATGCCGAGCAGTACTTC. This chain links TRBV5-1 with TRBJ2-7; D unresolved. Germline V gene lookup returns CDR1 SGHRS and CDR2 YFSETQ. V was trimmed by 3 bases and J by 6 bases, leaving 13 bases between them. The CDR3 is 13 amino acids.

This clonotype was seen a handful of times. The genes are TRBV19 and TRBJ2-2; no reliable D call. V was clipped by 4 bases and J by 2 bases, with 11 bases between them. The CDR3 contains 15 residues. The germline gives CDR1 LNHDA, CDR2 SQIVND (reference sequence). The CDR3 coding sequence is TGTGCCAGTAGTAAAGACCATCCCAACACCGGGGAGCTGTTTTTT. It codes for CASSKDHPNTGELFF.

The table lists this clonotype with many counts. This rearrangement joins TRBV29-1 to TRBJ2-7; D is perhaps TRBD2 (6 bases). This CDR3 has 11 amino acids. Trimming shortened V by 4 bases and J by 5 bases, and 9 bases separated the two germline ends. Germline assignment: CDR1 SQVTM and CDR2 ANQGSEA. As DNA, the CDR3 is TGCAGCGTTGCGGGAGCGGACGAGCAGTACTTC. It translates to CSVAGADEQYF.

CDR3 amino acids: CASSQNPDGTLGGYTF. The CDR3, as DNA: TGTGCCAGCAGCCAAAACCCGGATGGCACCCTGGGGGGCTACACCTTC. The rearrangement joins TRBV3-1 to TRBJ1-2; D ambiguous. Trimming shortened V by 2 bases and J by 8 bases, and 21 bases separated the two germline ends. In germline, CDR1 is LGHDT, CDR2 YNNKEL (reference sequence). CDR3 length: 16 residues.

J is TRBJ1-3 and V is TRBV28; D may be TRBD1 (5 bases). Trimming cost V 8 bases and J 4 bases, with 12 bases left between them. Germline loops: CDR1 MDHEN, CDR2 SYDVKM. The CDR3 covers 13 residues. The CDR3: CASAGTRGNTIYF. CDR3 in DNA: TGTGCCAGCGCCGGGACCCGAGGAAACACCATATATTTT.

The V and J genes are TRBV7-8 and TRBJ2-5; D is possibly TRBD1 (5 bases). Germline CDR1 reads SGHVS; CDR2 reads FQNEAQ. The CDR3 consists of 16 residues. The germline V and J ends were trimmed by 5 bases and 0 bases, with 16 bases remaining between them. The CDR3 DNA is TGTGCCAGCAGCCCCGTTTTCGGCAGGGACCAAGAGACCCAGTACTTC. As protein: CASSPVFGRDQETQYF.

This clonotype was detected a few times. This sequence joins TRBV10-3 and TRBJ2-1; TRBD1 agrees at 7 bases. The V and J ends lost 6 bases and 8 bases, in that order; junction bases with no gene match: 13. In germline, CDR1 is ENHRY, CDR2 SYGVKD. CDR3 length: 15 amino acids. The CDR3 DNA is TGTGCCATCAGGGGAACGGACAGGTATCAGGATGAGCAGTTCTTC. Protein: CAIRGTDRYQDEQFF.

This clonotype showed up just a few times. The rearrangement joins TRBV11-1 to TRBJ2-7; either TRBD1 or TRBD2 may fit D (5 bases each). Trimming took off 5 bases at V and 2 bases at J, with 19 bases between the two ends. There are 16 residues in the CDR3. Per the germline V gene, CDR1 is SGHAT and CDR2 is FQDESV (reference sequence). The CDR3 sequence is CASSQKFGAYTYEQYF. CDR3 DNA: TGTGCCAGCAGCCAGAAGTTCGGGGCTTATACCTACGAGCAGTACTTC.

CDR3 region: CASSLLVLVSNQPQHF. The CDR3 DNA reads TGTGCCAGCAGCCTTCTTGTTTTGGTTAGCAATCAGCCCCAGCATTTT. This chain links TRBV28 with TRBJ1-5; D not certain. V was shortened by 6 bases and J by 0 bases, with 15 bases between the two germline ends. The CDR3 spans 16 residues. Germline CDR1 MDHEN, CDR2 SYDVKM. The variable domain in full, completed from reference TRBV28 and TRBJ1-5, reads DVKVTQSSRYLVKRTGEKVFLECVQDMDHENMFWYRQDPGLGLRLIYFSYDVKMKEKGDIPEGYSVSREKKERFSLILESASTNQTSMYLCASSLLVLVSNQPQHFGDGTRLSIL.

V and J are TRBV7-2 and TRBJ2-5; perhaps TRBD1 as D (6 bases). The germline V gene encodes CDR1 SGHTA and CDR2 FQGNSA. This CDR3 is 15 amino acids long. V dropped 8 bases and J dropped 5 bases, with 21 bases sitting between them. CDR3 sequence (DNA): TGTGCCAGCGGGCCGGGACACCCTAACTCGGAGACCCAGTACTTC. This encodes CASGPGHPNSETQYF.

The chain recombines TRBV12-5 with TRBJ2-2; TRBD1 aligns across 8 bases. V lost 2 bases, J lost 5 bases, and 4 bases stayed unmatched. CDR3 length: 15 residues. CDR1 and CDR2 from the germline V gene are LGHNT and FRNRAP. CDR3 amino acids: CASGLLTGGTGELFF. CDR3 bases: TGTGCTAGTGGTTTGTTAACAGGGGGTACCGGGGAGCTGTTTTTT.